The 20 T cell receptor beta chains in this list originate from one sample, sequenced in a study of shared clonotypes between healthy human individuals. Libraries were prepared by immunoSEQ multiplex PCR; TCRdb keeps only in-frame clonotypes and omits some of them. In the table there are some 2,400,000 clones, almost 96% of which are singletons. Sequenced: naive CD4+ T cells sorted from blood. Subset reported: CD45RA+ positively selected. Receptors originate from a man aged 18 to 30 in good health.

This chain links TRBV4-1 with TRBJ2-3, with 14 bases matching TRBD2. This CDR3 comprises 19 residues. The V segment lost 4 bases and the J segment 1 base; nucleotides outside the gene matches: 10. The germline V gene encodes CDR1 MGHRA and CDR2 YSYEKL. DNA for the CDR3: TGCGCCAGCAGCCCCCAAGCCCAGGGACTAGCGGGGGGCACAGATACGCAGTATTTT. It yields the protein CASSPQAQGLAGGTDTQYF.

This chain joins TRBV6-6 and TRBJ1-2; 8 bases fit TRBD1. The CDR3 length is 13 residues. The germline gives CDR1 MNHNY, CDR2 SVGAGI (reference sequence). Losses at the gene ends were 6 bases for V and 3 bases for J; bases not matched to a gene: 3. In DNA, the CDR3 is TGTGCCAGCAGGACGGACAGGGACTATGGCTACACCTTC. This codes for CASRTDRDYGYTF.

The chain recombines TRBV5-1 with TRBJ2-3; the D gene is possibly TRBD1 (6 bases). Trimming left V 6 bases short and J 6 bases short, with 20 bases between. Looked up from germline, CDR1 is SGHRS and CDR2 is YFSETQ. The CDR3 is 15 residues long. Here the CDR3 reads CASNTGQGPWDTQYF. CDR3 nucleotides: TGCGCCAGCAACACAGGGCAGGGGCCCTGGGATACGCAGTATTTT.

V and J are TRBV5-4 and TRBJ1-6; 7 bases are shared with TRBD1. Germline CDR1 reads SGHNT; CDR2 reads YYREEE (reference sequence). The CDR3 has 17 amino acids. V dropped 0 bases and J dropped 7; count of bases not matched to a gene: 10. The CDR3 protein is CASSLAEFGTANSPLHF. As DNA, the CDR3 is TGTGCCAGCAGCTTGGCCGAGTTCGGGACAGCCAATTCACCCCTCCACTTT.

The chain is built from TRBV11-2 and TRBJ1-1; 8 nucleotides agree with TRBD1. CDR3 size: 15 residues. Losses at the gene ends were 5 bases for V and 10 bases for J; bases not matched to a gene: 15. Per the germline V gene, CDR1 is SGHAT and CDR2 is FQNNGV. DNA of the CDR3: TGTGCCAGCAGCCCGTCGAGGGCAGGGGGCGAGGGAGCTTTCTTT. Amino acids: CASSPSRAGGEGAFF.

This chain uses TRBV6-5 with TRBJ2-7; D gene uncertain. CDR1 and CDR2 from the germline V gene are MNHEY and SVGAGI. There are 16 residues in the CDR3. Between the trimmed V and J ends, which lost 2 bases and 0 bases, there was a span of 14 bases. CDR3 DNA sequence: TGTGCCAGCAGTTACCGCCACTCTTTACACTCCTACGAGCAGTACTTC. Translation gives CASSYRHSLHSYEQYF.

The V and J genes are TRBV9 and TRBJ2-5; D possibly matches TRBD1 or TRBD2 (6 bases each). Trimming took 0 bases from V and 2 from J, leaving 11 bases between them. The length of the CDR3 is 15 residues. The germline gives CDR1 SGDLS, CDR2 YYNGEE. CDR3: CASSVARGPQETQYF. The DNA for the CDR3 is TGTGCCAGCAGCGTAGCTCGGGGGCCACAAGAGACCCAGTACTTC.

The chain recombines TRBV6-5 with TRBJ1-5, with D maybe TRBD1 (6 bases). V lost 0 bases, J lost 5 bases, and 8 bases lay in between. Germline V gene data show CDR1 as MNHEY and CDR2 as SVGAGI. The CDR3 consists of 14 residues. This chain's CDR3 is CASSYSHRDQPQHF. CDR3 DNA: TGTGCCAGCAGTTACTCCCACAGGGATCAGCCCCAGCATTTT.

The V and J genes are TRBV5-4 and TRBJ2-6; D remains unclear. The germline V gene encodes CDR1 SGHNT and CDR2 YYREEE (reference sequence). Trimming removed 0 bases at V and 2 bases at J, with 9 bases between. The CDR3 length is 16 residues. The CDR3 region has the DNA TGTGCCAGCAGCTTGGCTGGGGAAACTGGGGCCAACGTCCTGACTTTC. It is translated as CASSLAGETGANVLTF.

The rearrangement uses TRBV11-2 and TRBJ2-4; 8 nucleotides align to TRBD2. Trimming removed 3 bases from V and 8 bases from J; junction bases left unmatched: 9. The CDR3 length is 15 residues. CDR1 and CDR2 (germline): SGHAT, FQNNGV. This chain's CDR3 is CASSFFSGKGDIQYF. The CDR3 DNA sequence: TGTGCCAGCAGCTTTTTTAGCGGGAAAGGGGACATTCAGTACTTC.

Regarding this clone: In the same sample, other DNA sequences code for this CDR3. The chain has TRBV7-2 and TRBJ2-3, with 14 bases identical to TRBD2. The CDR3 covers 16 residues. Looked up from germline, CDR1 is SGHTA and CDR2 is FQGNSA. V trimming: 4 bases; J trimming: 2 bases; junction bases outside the gene matches: 2. The CDR3 loop is CASSSGLAGVTDTQYF. The CDR3 DNA reads as TGTGCCAGCAGCTCGGGACTAGCGGGGGTCACAGATACGCAGTATTTT.

The V and J genes are TRBV6-5 and TRBJ2-7, with 7 bases lining up with TRBD1. CDR1 is MNHEY, CDR2 SVGAGI, per germline. The CDR3 contains 13 residues. Trimming at V came to 7 bases and at J to 7 bases, leaving 10 bases not matched to a gene. The CDR3 is CASNRGPSGEQYF. CDR3 coding DNA: TGTGCCAGCAACAGGGGCCCGTCGGGAGAGCAGTACTTC.

The chain uses TRBV5-6 and TRBJ1-5; a possible D gene is TRBD1 (5 bases). The germline V gene has CDR1 SGHDT and CDR2 YYEEEE. There are 17 residues in the CDR3. Trimming shortened V by 3 bases and J by 0 bases, and 16 bases separated the two germline ends. Written as DNA, the CDR3 is TGTGCCAGCAGCTGGGGGGTTGAGGCGAATAGCAATCAGCCCCAGCATTTT. Translating gives CASSWGVEANSNQPQHF.

This clone was seen once. This chain links TRBV7-8 with TRBJ1-1; weak D call: TRBD1 (6 bases). CDR3 length: 14 residues. CDR1 is SGHVS and CDR2 is FQNEAQ in the germline V gene. Deletions cut 5 bases from V and 0 bases from J, with 10 bases between. This CDR3 is CASSPTGLNTEAFF. CDR3 nucleotide sequence: TGTGCCAGCAGCCCCACAGGGCTGAACACTGAAGCTTTCTTT.

This sequence joins TRBV19 and TRBJ1-1; 7 nucleotides agree with TRBD1. V gave up 4 bases and J gave up 0 bases; unmatched junction bases: 2. Germline CDR1 is LNHDA and CDR2 is SQIVND (reference sequence). This CDR3 region has 14 residues. Here the CDR3 DNA reads TGTGCCAGTAGTAAGACAGGGCTGAACACTGAAGCTTTCTTT. Protein sequence: CASSKTGLNTEAFF.

V usage is TRBV7-9 and J usage is TRBJ2-1; 11 nucleotides line up with TRBD2. Trimming at V came to 0 bases and at J to 7 bases, leaving 5 bases not matched to a gene. The CDR3 consists of 16 residues. The germline CDR1 and CDR2 sequences are SEHNR and FQNEAQ (reference sequence). CDR3 region: CASSLASGRVGNEQFF. As DNA, the CDR3 is TGTGCCAGCAGCTTAGCTAGCGGGAGGGTAGGGAATGAGCAGTTCTTC.

V usage is TRBV6-5 and J usage is TRBJ1-2, with unresolved D. The CDR3 has 16 residues. Trimming stripped 0 bases from V and 0 bases from J, with 11 bases between. Germline CDR1 MNHEY, CDR2 SVGAGI. The CDR3 DNA reads TGTGCCAGCAGTTACTCATTTCAGGAAGCTAACTATGGCTACACCTTC. Translated: CASSYSFQEANYGYTF.

The chain links TRBV5-4 to TRBJ2-7; 13 bases agree with TRBD2. The CDR3 contains 17 residues. V lost 3 bases and J lost 2; bases outside the gene matches: 8. CDR1 and CDR2 (germline): SGHNT, YYREEE (reference sequence). The CDR3 is CASSSGTSGKVPYEQYF. CDR3 nucleotides: TGTGCCAGCAGCTCCGGGACTAGCGGGAAGGTCCCCTACGAGCAGTACTTC.

This sequence joins TRBV25-1 and TRBJ1-6; no reliable D call. Germline V gene lookup returns CDR1 MGHDK and CDR2 SYGVNS. Trimming shortened V by 1 base and J by 10 bases, and 11 bases separated the two germline ends. This CDR3 is built from 14 residues. The CDR3 nucleotides are TGTGCCAGCAGTGAATCGGGGAGTCGCTCACCCCTCCACTTT. Translating gives CASSESGSRSPLHF.

The V and J genes are TRBV6-1 and TRBJ1-1, with no clear D. The V end lost 4 bases, the J end lost 3 bases, and 15 bases lay between the germline ends. This CDR3 region has 15 residues. Germline V CDR1 and CDR2: MNHNS, SASEGT. The CDR3 DNA is TGTGCCAGCAGTGGAAACCCATTTACGTACACTGAAGCTTTCTTT. This codes for CASSGNPFTYTEAFF.